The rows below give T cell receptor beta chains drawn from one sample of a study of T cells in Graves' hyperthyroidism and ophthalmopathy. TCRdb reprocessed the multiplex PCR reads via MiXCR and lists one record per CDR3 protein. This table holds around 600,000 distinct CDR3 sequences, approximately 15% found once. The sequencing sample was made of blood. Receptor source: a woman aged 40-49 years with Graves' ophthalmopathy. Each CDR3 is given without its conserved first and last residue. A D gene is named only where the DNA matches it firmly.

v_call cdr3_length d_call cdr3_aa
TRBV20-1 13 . SASFLARMGETQY
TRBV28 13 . ASSPPEGDQETQY
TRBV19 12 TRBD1 ASSNGQGTAEAF
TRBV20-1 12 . SARREPSTGELF
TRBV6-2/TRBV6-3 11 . ASSSGQNYEQY
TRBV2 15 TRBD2 ASSEAGLAGGTDTQY
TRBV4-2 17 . ASSQDIAARWATNEKLF
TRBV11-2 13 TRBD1 ASSTGQGIYNEQF
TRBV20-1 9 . SARMGFEQF
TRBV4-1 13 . ASSLVSPGGDTQY
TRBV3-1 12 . ASSQGGKYTEAF
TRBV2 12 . ASRLGSLGGELF
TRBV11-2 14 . ASRPGAGITPDTQY
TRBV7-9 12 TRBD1 ASRDRDFGTEAF
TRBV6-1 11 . ASSGRGVNEQF
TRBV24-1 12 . ATSEGGGVSEQF
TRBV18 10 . ASSPRGNEQY
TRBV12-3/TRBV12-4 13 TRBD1 ASSPNDRGVQPQH
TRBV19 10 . ASSTGNLPQH
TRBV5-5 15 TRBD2 ASSSGGAGLAIAEQY
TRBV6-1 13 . ASSTPGPQGFRAF
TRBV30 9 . AWSVRYEQY
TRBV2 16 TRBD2 ASSVESGGAQNTGELF
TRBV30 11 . AWSPQGWETQY
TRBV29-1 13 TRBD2 SVARLAGGSYEQY
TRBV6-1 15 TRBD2 ASSPGTTGVSYNEQF
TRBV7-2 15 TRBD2 ASSLGRGTSGSYEQY
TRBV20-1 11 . SARGRSTREQY
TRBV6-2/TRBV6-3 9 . ASGANYGYT
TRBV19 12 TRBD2 ASSGLAGGYEQY
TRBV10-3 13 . AISGLAGANSPLH
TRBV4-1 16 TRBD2 ASSQDTQGAGVRNEQF
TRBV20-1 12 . SARWGFSTDTQY
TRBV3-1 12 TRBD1 ASSPGTGTEPQH
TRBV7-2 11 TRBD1 ASSLRDRDGQF
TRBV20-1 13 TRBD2 SAPGSGGSTDTQY
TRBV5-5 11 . ASSSLQSTEAF
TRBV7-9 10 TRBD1 ASSRQGDIQY
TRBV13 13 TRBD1 ASSHTGGHSYEQY
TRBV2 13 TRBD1 ASSEQGQVNQPQH
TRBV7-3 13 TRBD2 ASSPQSGGAETQY
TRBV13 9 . ATSQNTEAF
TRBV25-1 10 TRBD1 ASRVGQGMAF
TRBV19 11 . ASSIGSGYEQY
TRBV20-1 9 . GAGLTVEAF
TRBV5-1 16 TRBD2 ASSLTPLAGGRTDTQY
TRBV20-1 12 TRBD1 SAQGGQAGQPQH
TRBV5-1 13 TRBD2 ASSLLAGEVGELF
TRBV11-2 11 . ASSLVSPTEAF